This entry features one T cell receptor beta chain sequence. Its cognate antigen has yet to be identified. Base quality data are lacking; no much larger clone is found one base away. Genomic DNA was isolated from the sorted cells so that the TCRbeta CDR3 region could be sequenced. The immunoSEQ Assay was used for sequencing of TCRbeta CDR3 regions. TCRdb's version of the immuneACCESS table is confined to in-frame rearrangements and falls short of the full clone set. An unresolved V gene accounts for under half of the shortfall where checked; the remainder is of unknown origin. Across this sample there are 60,000 to 65,000 clones, with 89% seen only once. Jointly, the top ten make up about 12% of the sample. The V end loses 0 bases and the J end loses 7 bases, and a stretch of 7 bases separates them. Looking up the germline V gene (reference sequence) yields CDR1 MNHEY and CDR2 SMNVEV. From its cysteine to its phenylalanine, the CDR3 spans 13 amino acids. The only DNA kept is the CDR3, 39 bases in frame from the first base.

The sample belongs to a study of OX40 agonist ivuxolimab in advanced cancers. General notes on the study: Ivuxolimab was a fully human IgG2 agonistic monoclonal antibody targeting the costimulatory receptor OX40 (CD134). Intravenous ivuxolimab was administered to patients every 2 weeks at six dose levels: 0.01, 0.1, 0.3, 1.5, 3 and 10 mg/kg. Of the roughly 52 dose-escalation patients, hepatocellular carcinoma was present in roughly 19, melanoma in roughly 15, renal cell carcinoma in 9 and head and neck cancer in 9. A male proportion of 82.7% and a mean age of approximately 55 years, ranging from about 23 to 90, were recorded for the dose-escalation cohort. Patients were allowed to have had prior anti-PD-1, anti-PD-L1 or anti-CTLA-4 therapy, and 40% of the dose-escalation patients had been treated with checkpoint inhibitors. Partial responses occurred in three dose-escalation patients: two with cutaneous melanoma and one with hepatocellular carcinoma. Peripheral TCRbeta sequencing was intended to test whether TCR sequence diversity was altered and clonal T-cell expansion was caused by ivuxolimab. The monotherapy dose-escalation portion (N = 52 patients) of the phase I ivuxolimab trial is reported in the paper. Study-wide conclusions, independent of this receptor: The antigen specificity of the clonally expanded peripheral T cells was not determined. At doses of 0.1 to 3.0 mg/kg, clonal expansion of both CD4+ and CD8+ blood T cells was observed from baseline to week 6. Low levels of normalized T-cell clonal expansion were also seen in some patients who did not respond. In partial responders in the 0.1-3.0 mg/kg groups, normalized peripheral clonal expansion was found to be among the lowest, especially among CD8+ T cells. After ivuxolimab, CD8+ T cells had more expanded clones than CD4+ T cells on average.

The trial excluded patients who had a history of autoimmune disease or were on systemic immunosuppression. Peripheral blood for TCR sequencing was collected from all dose cohorts at baseline, on cycle 4 day 1, and on cycle 7 day 1. The samples were taken from a phase I, first-in-human, multicenter, open-label dose-escalation trial of ivuxolimab. Adults with locally advanced or metastatic melanoma, renal cell carcinoma, hepatocellular carcinoma or head and neck squamous cell carcinoma were enrolled in the trial. Before TCR sequencing, CD4+ T cells and CD8+ T cells were sorted from peripheral blood as separate populations.

This chain is built from TRBV27 and TRBJ2-1; the D gene is not confidently resolved. The sequenced sample was CD4+ or CD8+ T cells sorted from blood, obtained in a trial of the OX40 agonist ivuxolimab. The TCR sequence derives from an adult with an advanced solid tumor such as melanoma, head and neck, liver or kidney cancer. The base sequence is TGTGCCAGCAGTTTATCGCGAGTTAATGAGCAGTTCTTC. Translated, it gives CASSLSRVNEQFF.